This T cell receptor (beta chain) was sequenced during a study of OX40 agonist ivuxolimab in advanced cancers. Study at large: As their treatment, patients were administered ivuxolimab, an agonistic anti-OX40 (CD134) antibody.

Blood draws occurred at baseline, cycle 4 day 1, and cycle 7 day 1. Germline V gene lookup returns CDR1 SGHTA and CDR2 FQGNSA. Trimming took 4 bases from V and 4 from J; bases not matched to a gene: 8. The CDR3 covers 16 residues. Study findings and constraints: There was clonal expansion of CD4+ and CD8+ blood T cells by week 6 at 0.1 to 3.0 mg/kg.

The table came from immunoSEQ multiplex PCR; TCRdb's copy has only in-frame clones and leaves some out. Of tens of thousands of clones listed, 65% to 85% are singletons. With respect to this clone: Its antigen is not identified.

The chain has TRBV7-2 and TRBJ2-5; 11 bases fit TRBD2. The sequence derives from an adult with an advanced solid tumor such as melanoma, head and neck, liver or kidney cancer. Material: CD4+ or CD8+ T cells sorted from blood, obtained in a trial of the OX40 agonist ivuxolimab. The CDR3 here is CASSYLAGGRGETQYF. Written as DNA, the CDR3 is TGTGCCAGCAGCTACTTAGCGGGGGGGCGGGGAGAGACCCAGTACTTC.